Detailed here is one TCR beta chain. MiXCR, run by TCRdb on the 5' RACE reads, gives a single entry per CDR3 protein. The sample includes about 700,000 distinct CDR3 sequences, over 8.5% of them seen just once. The CDR3 consists of 14 residues. Germline assignment: CDR1 SGHTA and CDR2 FQGTGA. V gave up 4 bases and J gave up 5 bases; unmatched junction bases: 7. This entry comes from a study of identical twins. The sample was also linked to a second study, of yellow fever vaccine responses in identical twins.

The chain is built from TRBV7-3 and TRBJ2-7, with 8 bases fitting TRBD1. The TCR originated in a young woman in good health. The source material was PBMCs. The CDR3 is CASSSSDRVDEQYF. The CDR3 DNA reads TGTGCCAGCAGCTCCTCGGACAGGGTCGACGAGCAGTACTTC.